The 3 T cell receptor beta chains below were found in one sample sequenced in a study of radiotherapy plus CTLA-4 blockade in lung cancer. Clones were sequenced by immunoSEQ multiplex PCR, and TCRdb holds only the in-frame ones, with some missing. This table has roughly 50,000 clones, more than 65% appearing once. The material was peripheral blood, obtained from a patient treated with radiotherapy plus ipilimumab. The receptors stem from a human donor with non-small cell lung cancer who had a partial response to radiotherapy plus ipilimumab.

Here the CDR3 DNA reads TGTGCCAGCAGCTTAGAACAGAATGAGCAGTTCTTC. It yields the protein CASSLEQNEQFF. V gene TRBV11-2 combines with J gene TRBJ2-1; D gene uncertain. The CDR3 is made up of 12 amino acids. Germline V gene data show CDR1 as SGHAT and CDR2 as FQNNGV. V was trimmed by 0 bases and J by 7 bases, leaving 4 bases between them.

This clone occurred many times. The gene calls are TRBV7-2 and TRBJ1-4; TRBD1 matches 7 bases. This CDR3 comprises 15 residues. CDR1 is SGHTA, CDR2 FQGNSA, per germline. J gave up 4 bases and V 5 bases, and 7 bases lay outside the gene matches. The CDR3 DNA follows: TGTGCCAGCAGCCCCCGGACAGGAGTTAATGAAAAACTGTTTTTT. It codes for CASSPRTGVNEKLFF.

The rearrangement uses TRBV11-2 and TRBJ1-3; TRBD1 is a possible D gene (5 bases). The CDR3 runs 15 residues. Trimming stripped 5 bases from V and 4 bases from J, with 15 bases between. Per the germline V gene, CDR1 is SGHAT and CDR2 is FQNNGV. CDR3 bases: TGTGCCAGCAGCCCTCCAGGGTATGCAGGAAACACCATATATTTT. It encodes CASSPPGYAGNTIYF.